Shown below are 4 T cell receptor beta chains from a single sample sequenced in a study of chemoradiotherapy in HPV16-positive cancers. Only in-frame clones appear in the TCRdb table, and some are missing; sequencing was by immunoSEQ multiplex PCR. Here the sample spans several thousand clones, around 90% being singletons. The sample consisted of tumor tissue, taken from a patient who underwent chemoradiotherapy. All receptors derive from a human donor with HPV-associated anogenital cancer.

This chain uses TRBV5-1 with TRBJ2-1, with 12 bases identical to TRBD2. CDR3 length: 15 residues. CDR1 is SGHRS and CDR2 is YFSETQ in the germline V gene. Losses at the gene ends were 7 bases for V and 8 bases for J; bases not matched to a gene: 10. DNA of the CDR3: TGCGCCAGCGGCGCCCTAGCGGGGGGGGTAGATGAGCAGTTCTTC. Its translation: CASGALAGGVDEQFF.

This rearrangement joins TRBV6-5 to TRBJ1-6, with TRBD1 matching over 8 bases. The V segment lost 6 bases and the J segment 7 bases; nucleotides outside the gene matches: 8. There are 15 residues in the CDR3. Germline-derived CDR1 and CDR2 are MNHEY and SVGAGI. CDR3 bases: TGTGCCAGCAGCGAGACAGGGGTGGAGAATTCACCCCTCCACTTT. This sequence encodes CASSETGVENSPLHF.

This rearrangement joins TRBV7-9 to TRBJ1-2; TRBD1 matches 12 bases. Germline trimming cut 0 bases from V and 2 bases from J; bases unmatched to any gene: 1. The CDR3 has 16 amino acids. Germline V gives CDR1 SEHNR, CDR2 FQNEAQ (reference sequence). CDR3 sequence reads: CASSLAGTGGNYGYTF. In DNA form, the CDR3 reads TGTGCCAGCAGCTTAGCGGGGACAGGGGGCAACTATGGCTACACCTTC.

This clone has just one count. Its ends do not fully match the called genes, so a read error is possible. CDR3 nucleotides: TGCGCCAGCAGCTTGGATTCCTCCAATGAGCAGTTCTTC. Its protein product is CASSLDSSNEQFF. The V gene is TRBV5-1, the J gene TRBJ2-1; D gene uncertain. This CDR3 is 13 amino acids long. Germline V gives CDR1 SGHRS, CDR2 YFSETQ.